These 7 T cell receptor beta chains came from one sample sequenced in a study of T-cell memory formation after mild COVID-19 (dated by TCRdb to 2020 to 2023). The library was produced with 5' RACE. Sequencing took place on an Illumina NovaSeq 6000. The public reads were reanalyzed by TCRdb: fastp trimming at Q25, MiXCR alignment, in-frame beta chains only. Under each unique CDR3 protein, matching rows form one entry showing the most common genes and DNA. Here the sample has 280,000 or so distinct CDR3 sequences; 8.2% occur a single time. The top ten clones comprise roughly 23% of the sample. The sequenced sample was PBMCs or a T cell subset sorted from them (not recorded which). Receptors were obtained from a man between 18 and 29 years old who had mild COVID-19 (a few samples of this study predate the infection). The sample titles of this study are shuffled in the database, so cell type and time point are left out; the donor was told from shared clones.

This clonotype came up a few times. J is TRBJ1-2 and V is TRBV20-1; tentative D call: TRBD1 (5 bases). This CDR3 contains 14 residues. Germline CDR1 and CDR2: DFQATT and SNEGSKA (reference sequence). V shed 3 bases and J shed 2 bases, with 13 bases lying between them. The CDR3 loop is CSASNQGKNYGYTF. Here the CDR3 DNA reads TGCAGTGCTAGTAACCAGGGAAAGAACTATGGCTACACCTTC.

The chain combines TRBV27 with TRBJ2-5; 7 bases map to TRBD1. Germline lookup yields CDR1 MNHEY and CDR2 SMNVEV (reference sequence). CDR3 size: 13 residues. The ends lost 4 bases at V and 10 bases at J; junction bases unmatched: 9. The CDR3 bases are TGTGCCAGCAGTTCGACAGGGCCATTTCGCCAGTACTTC. It codes for CASSSTGPFRQYF.

The genes are TRBV5-1 and TRBJ1-2; D not certain. Germline CDR1 and CDR2: SGHRS and YFSETQ. This CDR3 has 12 residues. V was clipped by 2 bases and J by 8 bases, with 10 bases between them. CDR3 DNA: TGCGCCAGCAGCTTCGGTGGATCGGGCTACACCTTC. Amino acid sequence: CASSFGGSGYTF.

The gene calls are TRBV14 and TRBJ2-4; D possibly corresponds to TRBD2 (6 bases). This CDR3 has 14 amino acids. V was shortened by 0 bases and J by 7 bases, with 10 bases between the two germline ends. Germline values: CDR1 SGHDN, CDR2 FVKESK. This CDR3 is CASSQEGGLNIQYF. The CDR3 bases are TGTGCCAGCAGCCAAGAGGGGGGACTGAACATTCAGTACTTC.

This chain uses TRBV4-3 with TRBJ2-1, with no clear D. Trimming pared 2 bases from V and 6 bases from J, leaving 8 bases between. CDR1 and CDR2 from the germline V gene are LGHNA and YSLEER. CDR3 length: 13 amino acids. CDR3 protein: CASSQIEFNEQFF. CDR3 bases: TGCGCCAGCAGCCAAATTGAGTTCAATGAGCAGTTCTTC.

This clonotype was found a few times. V is TRBV7-2 and J is TRBJ1-2; D is ambiguous. Germline CDR1 reads SGHTA; CDR2 reads FQGNSA. V shed 1 base and J shed 1 base, with 7 bases lying between them. CDR3 length: 14 residues. The CDR3 loop is CASSLEADNYGYTF. Here the CDR3 DNA reads TGTGCCAGCAGCTTAGAGGCGGATAACTATGGCTACACCTTC.

In the case of this clonotype: The junction departs from the called germline gene at one end, perhaps through a read error. V is TRBV7-7 and J is TRBJ2-2, with D maybe TRBD1 (6 bases). This CDR3 comprises 16 residues. CDR1 and CDR2 (germline): SSHAT, FNYEAQ (reference sequence). The CDR3 DNA reads TGTGCTAGCAGCCCCAGGGACACCTCTAACACCGGGGAGCTGTTTTTT. It specifies CASSPRDTSNTGELFF.